The 19 T cell receptor beta chains in this list originate from one sample, sequenced in a study of cytomegalovirus exposure and HLA in healthy donors. Amplification used 60 Vbeta primers and 13 Jbeta primers. Produced via immunoSEQ multiplex PCR; TCRdb's table is partial and in-frame only. Seen here are around 130,000 clones, roughly 80% observed once, and the top ten hold over 2%. Input material: PBMCs. These receptors were taken from a man aged 30 to 39 in good health and CMV-seronegative.

The V gene is TRBV7-2, the J gene TRBJ1-3; D might be TRBD1 (6 bases). This CDR3 contains 16 residues. Germline V CDR1 and CDR2: SGHTA, FQGNSA. Deletions cut 6 bases from V and 2 bases from J, with 17 bases between. For the CDR3, the DNA is TGTGCCAGCAGTCGGGGGGGGCAGGGGCCTGGAAACACCATATATTTT. Its protein product is CASSRGGQGPGNTIYF.

The chain couples TRBV25-1 to TRBJ1-4; maybe TRBD1 (6 bases). Trimming removed 5 bases at V and 5 bases at J, with 15 bases between. Germline V gives CDR1 MGHDK, CDR2 SYGVNS. This CDR3 comprises 15 residues. The CDR3 is CASSIPTGGNEKLFF. The CDR3 DNA follows: TGTGCCAGCAGTATACCGACAGGCGGGAATGAAAAACTGTTTTTT.

This clone was detected once. The gene calls are TRBV2 and TRBJ1-2, with D perhaps matching TRBD1 (5 bases). Germline CDR1 SNHLY, CDR2 FYNNEI. Deletions cut 6 bases from V and 12 bases from J, with 14 bases between. The CDR3 extends over 11 amino acids. The CDR3 bases are TGTGCCAGCAGCGAGGAGGGGTCTAACACCTTC. Translation: CASSEEGSNTF.

The J gene is TRBJ1-2, the V gene TRBV29-1, with D possibly being TRBD1 (6 bases). The CDR3 is 13 residues long. V lost 4 bases to trimming and J lost 2 bases, with 11 bases between them. The germline V gene encodes CDR1 SQVTM and CDR2 ANQGSEA. CDR3 residues: CSVGEGGNYGYTF. CDR3 bases: TGCAGCGTTGGCGAGGGGGGGAACTATGGCTACACCTTC.

The chain is built from TRBV7-6 and TRBJ1-1; D uncertain. This CDR3 region has 11 residues. Trimming removed 5 bases at V and 4 bases at J, with 5 bases between. The germline CDR1 and CDR2 sequences are SGHVS and FNYEAQ. CDR3 in amino acids: CASSQATEAFF. The CDR3 DNA reads TGTGCCAGCAGCCAAGCCACTGAAGCTTTCTTT.

The genes are TRBV7-6 and TRBJ2-2; D is perhaps TRBD2 (5 bases). This CDR3 has 16 amino acids. Germline lookup yields CDR1 SGHVS and CDR2 FNYEAQ. V dropped 6 bases and J dropped 1 base, with 15 bases sitting between them. The CDR3 bases are TGTGCCAGCAGATCTTCCCTTCGGGGGAACACCGGGGAGCTGTTTTTT. This translates into CASRSSLRGNTGELFF.

This clone has only a few counts. One end of the junction varies from germline; a read error may be responsible. The V and J genes are TRBV2 and TRBJ2-6; maybe TRBD2 (6 bases). The CDR3 extends over 15 amino acids. CDR1 and CDR2 (germline): SNHLY, FYNNEI. CDR3 DNA: TGTGCCAGCAGGGACTATGGATCTGGGGCCAACGGCCTGACTTTC. Protein sequence: CASRDYGSGANGLTF.

In its sample, this clone was seen a few times. This chain joins TRBV21-1 and TRBJ1-6. TRBV21-1 is labeled a pseudogene. The CDR3 sequence is 18 residues long. The CDR3: CASSKEPYPSSYNSPLHF. CDR3 nucleotide sequence: TGTGCCAGCAGCAAAGAACCCTACCCGAGCTCCTATAATTCACCCCTCCACTTT.

Regarding this clone: Germline and junction disagree at one end, which may indicate a read error. The chain employs TRBV7-2 and TRBJ2-4; 10 nucleotides agree with TRBD1. The CDR3 spans 15 residues. Germline CDR1 and CDR2: SGHTA and FQGNSA. The CDR3 nucleotides are TGTGCCAGCAGAGACAGGGGGCTGTCCGGGAACAGTCAGTACTTC. It is translated as CASRDRGLSGNSQYF.

In this sample, this clone turned up a few times. V and J are TRBV18 and TRBJ1-5; D might be TRBD1 (6 bases). Germline lookup yields CDR1 KGHSH and CDR2 LQKENI. This CDR3 region has 14 residues. Between the trimmed V and J ends, which lost 3 bases and 6 bases, there was a span of 12 bases. The CDR3 nucleotides read TGTGCCAGCTCACCGTCTCAGGGGTTTCAGCCCCAGCATTTT. It encodes CASSPSQGFQPQHF.

CDR3 in amino acids: CASSQTDRENEKLFF. The DNA for the CDR3 is TGTGCCAGCAGCCAAACGGACAGGGAGAATGAAAAACTGTTTTTT. This rearrangement joins TRBV4-2 to TRBJ1-4, with 8 bases aligning to TRBD1. The CDR3 has 15 residues. The germline V gene encodes CDR1 LGHNA and CDR2 YNFKEQ. V shed 2 bases, J shed 5 bases, and the junction held 4 bases outside the gene matches.

This rearrangement joins TRBV29-1 to TRBJ2-7; 7 bases map to TRBD2. Germline CDR1 and CDR2: SQVTM and ANQGSEA. This CDR3 is built from 14 residues. V was clipped by 3 bases and J by 0 bases; unmatched bases: 5. CDR3 sequence: CSVDSGGSSYEQYF. For the CDR3, the DNA is TGCAGCGTTGACTCCGGGGGGAGCTCCTACGAGCAGTACTTC.

The chain uses TRBV29-1 and TRBJ2-7, with 7 bases identical to TRBD1. The V and J ends lost 6 bases and 3 bases, in that order; junction bases with no gene match: 8. The germline CDR1 and CDR2 sequences are SQVTM and ANQGSEA. The CDR3 has 13 amino acids. Written as DNA, the CDR3 is TGCAGCGTCGCGCGAGGACAGGTCTACGAGCAGTACTTC. Amino acid sequence: CSVARGQVYEQYF.

V usage is TRBV19 and J usage is TRBJ2-2; perhaps TRBD2 as D (5 bases). The CDR3 runs 14 residues. Germline V gives CDR1 LNHDA, CDR2 SQIVND (reference sequence). The V end was cut by 5 bases, the J end by 7 bases, with 14 bases between. The CDR3 spells CASSSAGVGGELFF. The CDR3 region has the DNA TGTGCCAGTAGTTCCGCCGGGGTGGGCGGGGAGCTGTTTTTT. Complete variable domain (other parts from reference TRBV19 and TRBJ2-2): DGGITQSPKYLFRKEGQNVTLSCEQNLNHDAMYWYRQDPGQGLRLIYYSQIVNDFQKGDIAEGYSVSREKKESFPLTVTSAQKNPTAFYLCASSSAGVGGELFFGEGSRLTVL.

The rearrangement joins TRBV7-9 to TRBJ1-5; D not certain. Germline-derived CDR1 and CDR2 are SEHNR and FQNEAQ (reference sequence). There are 13 residues in the CDR3. Trimming removed 5 bases from V and 5 bases from J, with 10 bases in between. In nucleotides, the CDR3 is TGTGCCAGCAGCCAACAGTGGGATCAGCCCCAGCATTTT. This translates into CASSQQWDQPQHF.

V and J are TRBV6-6 and TRBJ1-1; unclear D gene. Germline V lookup: CDR1 MNHNY, CDR2 SVGAGI (reference sequence). The CDR3 totals 11 residues. V was shortened by 5 bases and J by 5 bases, with 6 bases between the two germline ends. CDR3 protein: CASSRETEAFF. CDR3 in DNA: TGTGCCAGCAGTCGGGAAACTGAAGCTTTCTTT.

This chain links TRBV7-9 with TRBJ2-5, with TRBD1 identical over 11 bases. Gene TRBJ2-7 matches the end of the DNA better, so the J call may be wrong. This CDR3 is built from 18 residues. From germline, CDR1 is SEHNR and CDR2 FQNEAQ (reference sequence). The CDR3 bases are TGTGCCAGCAGCTTTGCAGCGGGACAGGGGGTTCTTGGGGGCGAGCAGTACTTC. Amino acids: CASSFAAGQGVLGGEQYF.

The genes are TRBV5-1 and TRBJ1-4; 7 positions match TRBD1. The V gene's germline CDR1 is SGHRS and CDR2 YFSETQ. CDR3 length: 18 amino acids. V trimming: 4 bases; J trimming: 5 bases; junction bases outside the gene matches: 17. In DNA form, the CDR3 reads TGCGCCAGCAGCCCGGATGACAGGGCAAGACTAGGGAATGAAAAACTGTTTTTT. Amino acid sequence: CASSPDDRARLGNEKLFF. Using reference TRBV5-1 and TRBJ1-4 for the parts outside the CDR3, the full variable domain is KAGVTQTPRYLIKTRGQQVTLSCSPISGHRSVSWYQQTPGQGLQFLFEYFSETQRNKGNFPGRFSGRQFSNSRSEMNVSTLELGDSALYLCASSPDDRARLGNEKLFFGSGTQLSVL.

The chain links TRBV28 to TRBJ2-4, with no clear D. CDR1 and CDR2 from the germline V gene are MDHEN and SYDVKM. The CDR3 has 16 amino acids. V lost 2 bases and J lost 1, with 12 bases in between. This CDR3 reads CASSLNAVTAKNIQYF. In DNA form, the CDR3 reads TGTGCCAGCAGTTTAAATGCAGTAACGGCCAAAAACATTCAGTACTTC.